This TCR beta chain was recorded in a study of control samples from healthy donors and cancer patients. The table came from immunoSEQ multiplex PCR; TCRdb's copy has only in-frame clones and leaves some out. Of approximately 70,000 clones listed, about 90% are singletons. This clone was seen only once. Sequenced material: blood. The source of this sequence is a woman aged 45 to 65 in good health.

The CDR3 nucleotides are TGTGCCAGCTCACAGTTTAGGGCGGAGGGGCAAGAGACCCAGTACTTC. Translating it yields CASSQFRAEGQETQYF. The gene calls are TRBV18 and TRBJ2-5, with D possibly matching TRBD2 (6 bases). The CDR3 is 16 amino acids. V was clipped by 4 bases and J by 2 bases, with 17 bases between them. Germline loops: CDR1 KGHSH, CDR2 LQKENI. Combining the CDR3 with reference TRBV18 and TRBJ2-5 gives the whole variable domain NAGVMQNPRHLVRRRGQEARLRCSPMKGHSHVYWYRQLPEEGLKFMVYLQKENIIDESGMPKERFSAEFPKEGPSILRIQQVVRGDSAAYFCASSQFRAEGQETQYFGPGTRLLVL.